The present T cell receptor (beta chain) was sequenced within a study of response to subunit inactivated influenza vaccine (dated by TCRdb to about 2018). Concerning the study at large: To follow how T cells responded to a trivalent subunit inactivated influenza vaccine, the researchers relied on deep quantitative profiling of the T cell receptor repertoire.

CDR1 and CDR2 are drawn from the germline V gene: SGHTA, FQGNSA. The CDR3 runs 14 amino acids, cysteine and phenylalanine included. Of all the DNA, just the CDR3 is kept, 42 bases in frame from base 1. V loses 1 base, J loses 6 bases, and the germline ends lie 9 bases apart. Receptor libraries were prepared by RT-PCR. For sequencing, an Illumina HiSeq 2500 was employed. In-frame beta chains were kept once TCRdb had trimmed the public reads at Q25 with fastp and called clones with MiXCR. For every CDR3 protein sequence, its rows merge into one entry that carries the most common genes and DNA. This sample is represented by about 540,000 distinct CDR3 sequences; under 25% of them were singletons. The biggest ten clones account for 2.5% to 3.5% of the sample. Comment on this clonotype: Its target antigen remains unknown. Nothing much larger sits one base from this clone, and base qualities are not available.

Study-wide conclusions, independent of this receptor: It was suggested by the authors that each seasonal influenza vaccination may recruit only a limited number of new T cells.

These sequences were also reported in another study, on T cells expressing NK-cell markers. The second study's authors report: TCR beta cDNA libraries were prepared using 5'RACE template switching, which introduced a universal primer site and unique molecular identifiers. Three sorted T-cell subsets (CD3+CD56+NKG2C+, CD3+CD56+NKG2C- and CD3+CD56-NKG2C+) from roughly 8 donors had their TCR beta-chain repertoires profiled. Among the eight sequenced donors, only one was HCMV-seronegative, while the other seven were HCMV-seropositive. In several experiments an anti-gammadeltaTCR antibody was added to restrict sorting to alphabetaTCR-expressing T cells. In a handful of donors, the dominant CD3+CD56+NKG2C+ clonotypes were among the top 10 CD8+ clonotypes and accounted for roughly 1.0-7.5% of CD8+ T cells. Those dominant clonotypes were again the most abundant among CD3+CD56-NKG2C+ cells in four donors, at about 28.3-65%. Whether the expanded NKG2C-expressing T cell clones were specific for HCMV antigens was left unclear. The study sequenced eight donors, all healthy volunteers chosen at random: three men and five women. To determine HCMV serostatus, a commercial ELISA kit was used to detect HCMV-specific IgG in serum. Peripheral blood mononuclear cells were isolated from blood by Ficoll density gradient centrifugation. Magnetic immunoseparation with Miltenyi isolation kits was used to isolate CD4+ and CD8+ T cells from PBMC. cDNA synthesis was primed from the TCR beta constant segment and was followed by two successive PCR amplification steps. Illumina HiSeq 2000/2500, MiSeq or NextSeq was used to sequence libraries as 2 x 150 bp reads. MIGEC was used to demultiplex reads and group reads by UMI, and MiTCR was used to assemble and quantify clonotypes. To exclude erroneous sequences, any TCR cDNA sequence not supported by at least two reads was discarded. The tcR package was used for downstream repertoire analysis, and clonotypes were matched across fractions by CDR3 nucleotide sequence plus V segment. VDJmatch was used to annotate antigen specificity against VDJdb, with one amino acid substitution allowed in CDR3.

The sample in question was CD4+ T cells sorted from PBMCs, obtained 11 to 12 days after vaccination. This chain joins TRBV7-2 to TRBJ2-2, and TRBD2 may be the D gene, going by 5 matching bases. This sequence was found in a man between 50 and 59 years old who received an inactivated influenza vaccine. Donor details come from another sample of the same person, matched by shared clones. The DNA reads as follows: TGTGCCAGCAGCTTAGAAGCCGGGGCCGGGGAGCTGTTTTTT. Its product reads: CASSLEAGAGELFF.